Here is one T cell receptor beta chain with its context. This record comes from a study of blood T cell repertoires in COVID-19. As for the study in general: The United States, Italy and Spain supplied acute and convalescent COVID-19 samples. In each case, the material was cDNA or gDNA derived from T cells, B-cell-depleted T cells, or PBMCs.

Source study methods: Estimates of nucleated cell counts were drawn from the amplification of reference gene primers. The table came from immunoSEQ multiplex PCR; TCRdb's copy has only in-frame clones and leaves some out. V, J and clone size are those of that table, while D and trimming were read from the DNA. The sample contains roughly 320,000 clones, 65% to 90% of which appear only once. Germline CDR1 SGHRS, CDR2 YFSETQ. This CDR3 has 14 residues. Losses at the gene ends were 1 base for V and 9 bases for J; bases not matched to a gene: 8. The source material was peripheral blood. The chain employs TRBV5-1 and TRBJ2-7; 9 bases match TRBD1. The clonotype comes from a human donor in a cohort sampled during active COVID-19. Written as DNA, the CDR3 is TGCGCCAGCAGCTTGACAGGGGGCGAGCCACGGCAGTACTTC. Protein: CASSLTGGEPRQYF. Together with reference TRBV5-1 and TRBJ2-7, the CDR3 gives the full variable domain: KAGVTQTPRYLIKTRGQQVTLSCSPISGHRSVSWYQQTPGQGLQFLFEYFSETQRNKGNFPGRFSGRQFSNSRSEMNVSTLELGDSALYLCASSLTGGEPRQYFGPGTRLTVT.